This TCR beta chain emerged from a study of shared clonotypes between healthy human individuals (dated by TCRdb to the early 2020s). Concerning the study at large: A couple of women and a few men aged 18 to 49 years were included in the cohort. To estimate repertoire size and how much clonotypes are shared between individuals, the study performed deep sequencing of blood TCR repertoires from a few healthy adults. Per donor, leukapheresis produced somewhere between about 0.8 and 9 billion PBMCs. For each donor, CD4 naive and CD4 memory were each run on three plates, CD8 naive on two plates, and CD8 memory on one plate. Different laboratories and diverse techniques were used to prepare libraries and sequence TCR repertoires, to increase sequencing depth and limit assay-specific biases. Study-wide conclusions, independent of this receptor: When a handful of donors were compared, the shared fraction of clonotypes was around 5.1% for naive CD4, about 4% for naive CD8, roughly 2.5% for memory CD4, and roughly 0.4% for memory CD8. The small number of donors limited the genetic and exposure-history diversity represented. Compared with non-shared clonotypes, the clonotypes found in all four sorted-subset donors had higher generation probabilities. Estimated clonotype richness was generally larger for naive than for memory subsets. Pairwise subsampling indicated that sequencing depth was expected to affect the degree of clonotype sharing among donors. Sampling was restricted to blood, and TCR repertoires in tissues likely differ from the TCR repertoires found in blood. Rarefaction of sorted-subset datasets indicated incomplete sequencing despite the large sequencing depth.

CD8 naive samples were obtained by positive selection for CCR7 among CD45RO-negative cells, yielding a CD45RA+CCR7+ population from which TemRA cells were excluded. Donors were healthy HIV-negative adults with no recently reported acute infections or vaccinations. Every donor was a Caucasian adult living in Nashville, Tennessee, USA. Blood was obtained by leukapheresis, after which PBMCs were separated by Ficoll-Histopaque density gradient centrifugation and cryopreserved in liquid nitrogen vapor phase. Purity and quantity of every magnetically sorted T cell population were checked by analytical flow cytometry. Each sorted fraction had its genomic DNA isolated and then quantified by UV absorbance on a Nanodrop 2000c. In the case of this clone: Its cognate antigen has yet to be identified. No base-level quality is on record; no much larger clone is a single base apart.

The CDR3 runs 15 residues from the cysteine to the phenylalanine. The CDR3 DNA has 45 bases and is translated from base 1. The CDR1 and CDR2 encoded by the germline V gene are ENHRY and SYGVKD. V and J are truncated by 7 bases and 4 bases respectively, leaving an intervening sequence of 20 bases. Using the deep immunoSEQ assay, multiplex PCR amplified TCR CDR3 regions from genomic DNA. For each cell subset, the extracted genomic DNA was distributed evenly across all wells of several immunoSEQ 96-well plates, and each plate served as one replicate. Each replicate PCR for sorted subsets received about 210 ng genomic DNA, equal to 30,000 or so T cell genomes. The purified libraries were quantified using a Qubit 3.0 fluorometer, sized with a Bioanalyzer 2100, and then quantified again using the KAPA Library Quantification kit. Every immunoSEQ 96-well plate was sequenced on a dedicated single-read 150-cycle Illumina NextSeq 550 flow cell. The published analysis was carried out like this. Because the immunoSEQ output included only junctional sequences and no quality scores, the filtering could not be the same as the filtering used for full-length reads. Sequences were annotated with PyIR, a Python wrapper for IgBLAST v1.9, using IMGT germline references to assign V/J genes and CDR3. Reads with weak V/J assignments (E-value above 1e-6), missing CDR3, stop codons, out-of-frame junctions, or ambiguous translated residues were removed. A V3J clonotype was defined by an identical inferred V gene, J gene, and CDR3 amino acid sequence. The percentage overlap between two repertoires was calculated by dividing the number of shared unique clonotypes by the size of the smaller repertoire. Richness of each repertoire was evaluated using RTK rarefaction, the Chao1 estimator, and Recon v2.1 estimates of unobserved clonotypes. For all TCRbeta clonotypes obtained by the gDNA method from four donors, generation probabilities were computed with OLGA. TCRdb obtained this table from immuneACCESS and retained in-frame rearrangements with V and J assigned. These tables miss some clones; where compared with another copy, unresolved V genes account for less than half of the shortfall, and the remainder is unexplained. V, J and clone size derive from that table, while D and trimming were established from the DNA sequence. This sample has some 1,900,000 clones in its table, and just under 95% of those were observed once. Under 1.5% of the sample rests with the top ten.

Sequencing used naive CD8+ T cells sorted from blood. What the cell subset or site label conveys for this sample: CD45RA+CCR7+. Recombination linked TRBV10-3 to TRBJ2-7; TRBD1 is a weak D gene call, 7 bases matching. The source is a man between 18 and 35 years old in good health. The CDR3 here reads CAINNKEGQRYEQYF. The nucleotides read TGTGCCATCAACAACAAGGAGGGACAGAGGTACGAGCAGTACTTC.